Presented here are 27 T cell receptor beta chains from one specimen sequenced in a study of T cells in Graves' hyperthyroidism and ophthalmopathy. TCR beta CDR3 regions were amplified from RNA. RT-PCR in the first round (using the HTBI primer set) targeted the TCR CDR3. Each CDR3 protein gets one entry after TCRdb re-called the multiplex PCR reads with MiXCR. The repertoire holds around 360,000 distinct CDR3 sequences, with 13% to 15% as singletons. The sequenced sample was blood. The receptor source for this set is a woman in her sixties with Graves' ophthalmopathy.

This clonotype was detected many times. The chain employs TRBV27 and TRBJ2-7; 7 positions match TRBD1. V lost 4 bases and J lost 3; bases outside the gene matches: 6. CDR3 size: 14 residues. The germline V gene encodes CDR1 MNHEY and CDR2 SMNVEV (reference sequence). The CDR3 sequence: CASSSGTEFYEQYF. For the CDR3, the DNA is TGTGCCAGCAGTTCCGGGACAGAATTCTACGAGCAGTACTTC.

In its sample, this clonotype was seen many times. The V call is TRBV20-1, the J call TRBJ2-5; 7 nucleotides line up with TRBD1. Germline V CDR1 and CDR2: DFQATT, SNEGSKA (reference sequence). The CDR3 extends over 14 amino acids. The V and J ends lost 1 base and 2 bases, in that order; junction bases with no gene match: 4. The CDR3 region is CSARGTGAQETQYF. CDR3 in DNA: TGCAGTGCTAGAGGGACAGGAGCACAAGAGACCCAGTACTTC.

This clonotype was seen repeatedly, ten times or more. J is TRBJ2-7 and V is TRBV6-1; 13 bases map to TRBD2. V shed 5 bases and J 3 bases; nucleotides not matched to a gene: 10. This CDR3 has 17 amino acids. Germline V lookup: CDR1 MNHNS, CDR2 SASEGT. In DNA form, the CDR3 reads TGTGCCAGCAGTTCCATACGCGGGACTAGCGGGAACTACGAGCAGTACTTC. Protein: CASSSIRGTSGNYEQYF.

The chain is built from TRBV12-3 or TRBV12-4 and TRBJ1-5; a possible D gene is TRBD1 (5 bases). The CDR3 contains 18 residues. V was clipped by 2 bases and J by 6 bases, with 23 bases between them. The CDR3 spells CASSLLTGGTGRPQPQHF. The CDR3 coding sequence is TGTGCCAGCAGTTTATTGACTGGTGGGACGGGGCGACCTCAGCCCCAGCATTTT.

V usage is TRBV5-1 and J usage is TRBJ1-1, with 9 positions matching TRBD1. The CDR3 consists of 14 residues. V was clipped by 5 bases and J by 12 bases; unmatched bases: 14. Germline assignment: CDR1 SGHRS and CDR2 YFSETQ. CDR3 in DNA: TGCGCCAGCAGTCCGGGATCGGGACAGGGCCTTACTTTCTTT. Translation gives CASSPGSGQGLTFF.

This clonotype occurred a few times. The genes are TRBV6-5 and TRBJ1-6, with 7 bases lining up with TRBD1. Germline lookup yields CDR1 MNHEY and CDR2 SVGAGI. V was clipped by 4 bases and J by 3 bases; unmatched bases: 6. The CDR3 is 16 amino acids. The CDR3 reads CASSSRQGLYNSPLHF. The CDR3 bases are TGTGCCAGCAGTTCCCGACAGGGCCTCTATAATTCACCCCTCCACTTT.

The V and J genes are TRBV28 and TRBJ2-7; the D call may be TRBD1 or TRBD2 (5 bases each). The CDR3 has 14 amino acids. CDR1 MDHEN and CDR2 SYDVKM come from the germline V gene. V was cut by 6 bases and J by 2 bases, with 14 bases left in between. The CDR3 spells CASSHRDLTYEQYF. CDR3 DNA: TGTGCCAGCAGCCACCGGGACCTTACCTACGAGCAGTACTTC.

The CDR3 reads CASSILGTGNEKLFF. CDR3 bases: TGTGCCAGCAGCATATTGGGGACTGGTAATGAAAAACTGTTTTTT. This chain connects TRBV27 to TRBJ1-4, with D possibly TRBD1 on 5 matching bases. V was trimmed by 6 bases and J by 4 bases, leaving 15 bases between them. From germline, CDR1 is MNHEY and CDR2 SMNVEV (reference sequence). The CDR3 covers 15 residues.

This clonotype was counted many times. J is TRBJ1-5 and V is TRBV3-1; D is possibly TRBD1 (5 bases). The CDR3 spans 13 residues. Germline V gene data show CDR1 as LGHDT and CDR2 as YNNKEL (reference sequence). The ends were cut back, 2 bases at V and 6 bases at J, with 8 bases in the middle. In DNA form, the CDR3 reads TGTGCCAGCAGCCAACAGGGCGGTCAGCCCCAGCATTTT. Amino acid sequence: CASSQQGGQPQHF.

As to this clonotype: A much larger clone lies one base from this, so it may be a read error. The chain combines TRBV15 with TRBJ2-7; 7 bases are a match to TRBD1. The J segment lost 6 bases and the V segment lost 0 bases, leaving 2 bases of the junction unmatched. CDR3 size: 13 residues. CDR1 LNHNV and CDR2 YYDKDF come from the germline V gene (reference sequence). The CDR3 reads CATSREAGGEQYF. CDR3 DNA sequence: TGTGCCACCAGCAGAGAAGCAGGGGGCGAGCAGTACTTC.

As regards this clonotype: This could be a read error, since a much larger clone is one nucleotide away. This chain links TRBV6-2 or TRBV6-3 with TRBJ2-7; D not certain. The CDR3 runs to 16 residues. The V and J ends lost 4 bases and 0 bases respectively, with 16 bases between them. The V gene's germline CDR1 is MNHEY and CDR2 SVGEGT. CDR3 nucleotide sequence: TGTGCCAGCAGTTCCCCGGACCTTCCACGCTCCTACGAGCAGTACTTC. Amino acids: CASSSPDLPRSYEQYF.

This clonotype was observed many times. This chain joins TRBV28 and TRBJ1-2, with unresolved D. The V gene lost 7 bases and the J gene lost 4 bases, with 13 bases spanning the gap. The germline gives CDR1 MDHEN, CDR2 SYDVKM. The CDR3 covers 13 residues. Here the CDR3 reads CASTVRSVYGYTF. DNA for the CDR3: TGTGCCAGCACCGTTCGCTCGGTCTATGGCTACACCTTC.

The chain has TRBV12-3 or TRBV12-4 and TRBJ2-5; TRBD2 matches 10 bases. V gave up 6 bases and J gave up 5 bases; unmatched junction bases: 9. The CDR3 is 15 residues long. In DNA form, the CDR3 reads TGTGCCAGCAGCGATAGCGGGAGGCCCGAGGAGACCCAGTACTTC. This translates into CASSDSGRPEETQYF.

This clonotype was detected many times. CDR3 DNA: TGTGCCACCAGCAGAGTTTCGGGGGAGGTACGCAAGCAGTACTTC. Translated: CATSRVSGEVRKQYF. The V call is TRBV15, the J call TRBJ2-7; perhaps TRBD2 as D (6 bases). The CDR3 totals 15 residues. V was trimmed by 1 base and J by 8 bases, leaving 18 bases between them. Germline V gene lookup returns CDR1 LNHNV and CDR2 YYDKDF (reference sequence).

There are a few counts of this clonotype. The chain uses TRBV20-1 and TRBJ2-1, with D perhaps matching TRBD1 (6 bases). The CDR3 has 15 residues. The germline gives CDR1 DFQATT, CDR2 SNEGSKA (reference sequence). Trimming stripped 5 bases from V and 9 bases from J, with 23 bases between. The CDR3 DNA reads as TGCAGTGCTGCCCGACAGGCCCCAGTCACAGTTGAGCAGTTCTTC. Protein: CSAARQAPVTVEQFF.

This clonotype was seen more than once but under ten times. V is TRBV6-1 and J is TRBJ2-7, with 7 nucleotides matching TRBD1. The length of the CDR3 is 12 residues. Unmatched junction bases numbered 4, after V lost 5 bases and J lost 6 bases. Per germline, CDR1 MNHNS and CDR2 SASEGT. Here the CDR3 DNA reads TGTGCCAGCAGTAAGGACAGGAGCGAGCAGTACTTC. As protein: CASSKDRSEQYF.

This rearrangement joins TRBV27 to TRBJ2-1; a weak D match, TRBD1 (6 bases). CDR1 MNHEY and CDR2 SMNVEV come from the germline V gene (reference sequence). Between the trimmed V and J ends, which lost 2 bases and 8 bases, there was a span of 16 bases. CDR3 size: 15 residues. For the CDR3, the DNA is TGTGCCAGCAGTTTAAGCGGCAGGGGTACATATGAGCAGTTCTTC. This encodes CASSLSGRGTYEQFF.

This clonotype was observed a handful of times. The rearrangement joins TRBV19 to TRBJ2-2; D possibly uses TRBD1 or TRBD2 (5 bases each). Between the trimmed V and J ends, which lost 5 bases and 3 bases, there was a span of 13 bases. The CDR3 spans 15 residues. Germline CDR1 reads LNHDA; CDR2 reads SQIVND (reference sequence). In DNA, the CDR3 is TGTGCCAGTAGTTGGGGGAGCCCTCACACCGGGGAGCTGTTTTTT. Its translation: CASSWGSPHTGELFF.

This clonotype was detected many times. The rearrangement uses TRBV5-1 and TRBJ2-1; D call uncertain. V lost 3 bases and J lost 0, with 10 bases in between. The germline CDR1 and CDR2 sequences are SGHRS and YFSETQ. The CDR3 is made up of 15 amino acids. The CDR3 DNA reads as TGCGCCAGCAGCTATGGCCCGAACTCCTACAATGAGCAGTTCTTC. Its protein product is CASSYGPNSYNEQFF.

There are many counts of this clonotype. The chain combines TRBV18 with TRBJ2-3; D unclear. The germline gives CDR1 KGHSH, CDR2 LQKENI. This CDR3 region has 14 residues. The V gene lost 3 bases and the J gene lost 1 base, with 8 bases spanning the gap. This CDR3 reads CASSPFDGTDTQYF. For the CDR3, the DNA is TGTGCCAGCTCACCCTTTGACGGCACAGATACGCAGTATTTT.

This clonotype was seen only a few times. CDR3 nucleotide sequence: TGTGCCAGCAGCGGTGTTGTCCCCACCGGGGAGCTGTTTTTT. Protein sequence: CASSGVVPTGELFF. The chain links TRBV9 to TRBJ2-2; D is unresolved. Trimming cost V 3 bases and J 4 bases, with 10 bases left between them. Per germline, CDR1 SGDLS and CDR2 YYNGEE. There are 14 residues in the CDR3.

This clonotype was picked up a small number of times. This rearrangement joins TRBV9 to TRBJ2-1, with D tentatively TRBD2 (5 bases). Germline assignment: CDR1 SGDLS and CDR2 YYNGEE. CDR3 size: 15 residues. V was trimmed by 0 bases and J by 5 bases, leaving 12 bases between them. The CDR3, as DNA: TGTGCCAGCAGCGTAGTGGGAGCGAATCACAATGAGCAGTTCTTC. Protein: CASSVVGANHNEQFF.

This clonotype was seen many times. The chain links TRBV11-1 to TRBJ1-1; D gene unclear. Trimming took off 7 bases at V and 1 base at J, with 10 bases between the two ends. This CDR3 contains 13 residues. Germline loops: CDR1 SGHAT, CDR2 FQDESV (reference sequence). As DNA, the CDR3 is TGTGCCAGCAAGGTGGCAGGGAACACTGAAGCTTTCTTT. It specifies CASKVAGNTEAFF.

The sample holds one count of this clonotype. One end of the junction varies from germline; a read error may be responsible. This chain connects TRBV5-1 to TRBJ2-1, with a tentative D call TRBD2 (5 bases). This CDR3 is built from 13 residues. Germline V lookup: CDR1 SGHRS, CDR2 YFSETQ. Here the CDR3 reads CASSLVSVNEQFF. The CDR3 DNA follows: TGTGCCAGCAGCTTGGTTAGCGTGAATGAGCAGTTCTTC.

At least ten counts were recorded for this clonotype. The chain carries TRBV3-1 and TRBJ2-3; D possibly corresponds to TRBD2 (6 bases). The CDR3 length is 15 residues. Trimming took 4 bases from V and 2 from J, leaving 13 bases between them. The germline gives CDR1 LGHDT, CDR2 YNNKEL (reference sequence). CDR3 nucleotide sequence: TGTGCCAGCAGCCGGCGGGACTCGGTCACAGATACGCAGTATTTT. Amino acid sequence: CASSRRDSVTDTQYF.

This clonotype came up many times. The V and J genes are TRBV12-3 or TRBV12-4 and TRBJ1-5; D is undetermined. Trimming shortened V by 6 bases and J by 1 base, and 7 bases separated the two germline ends. The CDR3 length is 13 residues. The DNA of the CDR3 is TGTGCCAGCAGGGTGGGCAGCAATCAGCCCCAGCATTTT. As protein: CASRVGSNQPQHF.

This clonotype has just one count. The gene calls are TRBV19 and TRBJ2-6; 7 nucleotides align to TRBD2. The germline V gene encodes CDR1 LNHDA and CDR2 SQIVND (reference sequence). The J segment lost 4 bases and the V segment lost 7 bases, leaving 13 bases of the junction unmatched. The CDR3 spans 17 residues. The CDR3 reads CASMRGSGETGANVLTF. The CDR3 coding sequence is TGTGCCAGTATGAGGGGAAGCGGGGAGACCGGGGCCAACGTCCTGACTTTC.